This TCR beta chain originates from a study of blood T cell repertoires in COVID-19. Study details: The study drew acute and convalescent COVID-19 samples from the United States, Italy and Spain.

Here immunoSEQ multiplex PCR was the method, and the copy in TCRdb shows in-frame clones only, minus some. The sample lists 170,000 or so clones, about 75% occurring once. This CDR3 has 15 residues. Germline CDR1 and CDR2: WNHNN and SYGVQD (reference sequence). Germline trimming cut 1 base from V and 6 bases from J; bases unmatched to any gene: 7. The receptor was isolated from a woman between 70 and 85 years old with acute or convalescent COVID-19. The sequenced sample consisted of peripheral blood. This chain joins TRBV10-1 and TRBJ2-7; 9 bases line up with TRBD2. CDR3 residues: CASSEFAGGRLEQYF. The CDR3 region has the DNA TGCGCCAGCAGTGAGTTTGCGGGAGGGCGCCTCGAGCAGTACTTC.